The T cell receptor (beta chain) described here comes from a study of shared clonotypes between healthy human individuals. Looking at the study overall: The study enrolled a couple of women and three men aged 18 to 49.

On this clone itself: As yet, its antigen is unknown.

Study outcomes and limitations: Clonotype sharing across several donors was observed for around 4.5% of naive CD4 clonotypes.

CDR1 and CDR2 from the germline V gene are GTSNPN and SVGIG (reference sequence). The CDR3 contains 14 residues. With 4 bases removed from V and 0 bases from J, the gap between germline ends came to 10 bases. Measured with immunoSEQ multiplex PCR; TCRdb has only the in-frame clones, and not every one. The sample holds approximately 2,300,000 clones, around 90% seen once. Sequenced: naive CD4+ T cells from PBMCs. The subset is: CD45RA+ positively selected. This receptor was taken from a man aged 18 to 35 in good health. Some clones in this sample may be carry-over from other donors' samples. This chain connects TRBV30 to TRBJ2-4; the D is unclear. The CDR3 DNA is TGTGCCTGGACCCCGATTCCAGCCAAAAACATTCAGTACTTC. Amino acid sequence: CAWTPIPAKNIQYF.